The 21 T cell receptor beta chains presented below share a single source sample, sequenced in a study of shared clonotypes between healthy human individuals (dated by TCRdb to the early 2020s). To prepare the library, the immunoSEQ multiplex PCR assay was applied. Entries here come from immuneACCESS through TCRdb and include only in-frame sequences with V and J called. Some clones fail to appear in such tables; in the studies checked, an unresolved V gene covers under half of the shortfall, and the cause of the remainder is unknown. Here the sample has around 2.5 million clones; 90% to 95% occur a single time. The ten largest clonotypes hold approximately 0.37% of the sample. The sample comprised naive CD4+ T cells from PBMCs. Per the publication, the cell subset or site label means: CD45RA+ positively selected. The source is a man aged 18 to 29 in good health. Some clones in this sample may be carry-over from other donors' samples.

The genes are TRBV28 and TRBJ2-7; D not certain. Germline V gives CDR1 MDHEN, CDR2 SYDVKM. The CDR3 loop spans 14 amino acids. The ends were cut back, 5 bases at V and 0 bases at J, with 11 bases in the middle. CDR3 protein: CASSRSGSSYEQYF. CDR3 nucleotide sequence: TGTGCCAGCAGTCGATCCGGAAGCTCCTACGAGCAGTACTTC.

The chain combines TRBV11-2 with TRBJ1-4, with no clear D. Per germline, CDR1 SGHAT and CDR2 FQNNGV. This CDR3 region has 17 residues. V lost 5 bases and J 8 bases, leaving 24 bases between the germline ends. Here the CDR3 reads CASSPTAHAGSGEKLFF. CDR3 nucleotides: TGTGCCAGCAGCCCCACCGCTCATGCAGGATCGGGAGAAAAACTGTTTTTT.

This chain uses TRBV10-3 with TRBJ2-7, with 8 bases aligning to TRBD1. Germline CDR1 is ENHRY and CDR2 is SYGVKD. This CDR3 region has 14 residues. The V and J ends lost 6 bases and 1 base, in that order; junction bases with no gene match: 5. The CDR3 region is CAIRGQGASYEQYF. In DNA, the CDR3 is TGTGCCATCAGAGGACAGGGCGCTTCCTACGAGCAGTACTTC.

This sequence joins TRBV15 and TRBJ2-2; 9 nucleotides align to TRBD2. The V segment lost 0 bases and the J segment 6 bases; nucleotides outside the gene matches: 5. Germline assignment: CDR1 LNHNV and CDR2 YYDKDF (reference sequence). The CDR3 is 16 residues long. CDR3 in DNA: TGTGCCACCAGCAGAGAAGGGCGGGAGGGCCCCGGGGAGCTGTTTTTT. This codes for CATSREGREGPGELFF.

The chain is built from TRBV9 and TRBJ2-1; TRBD1 matches at 9 bases. V gave up 0 bases and J gave up 1 base; unmatched junction bases: 8. The germline V gene encodes CDR1 SGDLS and CDR2 YYNGEE. The CDR3 contains 18 residues. This CDR3 reads CASSVGQGERASYNEQFF. DNA for the CDR3: TGTGCCAGCAGCGTAGGACAGGGGGAAAGAGCGTCCTACAATGAGCAGTTCTTC.

V and J are TRBV27 and TRBJ2-5; maybe TRBD1 (6 bases). The J call may not be correct, given that the DNA end is closer to TRBJ2-7. Germline V gene data show CDR1 as MNHEY and CDR2 as SMNVEV (reference sequence). CDR3 length: 17 amino acids. CDR3 protein: CASSRDPRGALAYEQYF. CDR3 coding DNA: TGTGCCAGCAGTCGCGACCCCAGGGGCGCGCTGGCCTACGAGCAGTACTTC.

This clone was recorded once. The chain uses TRBV4-1 and TRBJ2-1, with a possible D match to TRBD2 (6 bases). Trimming removed 1 base at V and 1 base at J, with 8 bases between. This CDR3 is built from 15 residues. Germline V gives CDR1 MGHRA, CDR2 YSYEKL. The CDR3 DNA reads TGCGCCAGCAGCCAAGTAGCGGAGTCCTACAATGAGCAGTTCTTC. This sequence encodes CASSQVAESYNEQFF.

This chain links TRBV18 with TRBJ2-5; 7 nucleotides align to TRBD1. Germline lookup yields CDR1 KGHSH and CDR2 LQKENI. This CDR3 is 14 amino acids long. With 3 bases clipped from V and 4 bases from J, the junction kept 5 bases outside the gene matches. CDR3 protein: CASSPNTGAETQYF. DNA of the CDR3: TGTGCCAGCTCACCGAATACAGGGGCAGAGACCCAGTACTTC.

The chain joins TRBV7-2 to TRBJ1-2, with a weak D call TRBD1 (6 bases). Germline V CDR1 and CDR2: SGHTA, FQGNSA. V lost 5 bases, J lost 2 bases, and 18 bases lay in between. This CDR3 is 16 amino acids long. The CDR3 here is CASSQIRGKSNYGYTF. The CDR3 coding sequence is TGTGCCAGCAGCCAAATCAGGGGAAAATCCAACTATGGCTACACCTTC.

V usage is TRBV29-1 and J usage is TRBJ2-1, with TRBD2 as a possible D gene (5 bases). With 5 bases removed from V and 0 bases from J, the gap between germline ends came to 17 bases. Looked up from germline, CDR1 is SQVTM and CDR2 is ANQGSEA. The CDR3 contains 16 residues. The CDR3 region is CSVLIPAVSSYNEQFF. For the CDR3, the DNA is TGCAGCGTTTTAATACCAGCGGTGAGCTCCTACAATGAGCAGTTCTTC.

The rearrangement joins TRBV29-1 to TRBJ1-2; the match to TRBD1 covers 9 bases. This CDR3 comprises 14 residues. Trimming removed 6 bases from V and 8 bases from J; junction bases left unmatched: 13. Germline-derived CDR1 and CDR2 are SQVTM and ANQGSEA. The DNA of the CDR3 is TGCAGCGTCGGGGACCTACAGGGGGCGCGAGGCTACACCTTC. This gives the protein CSVGDLQGARGYTF.

This sequence joins TRBV5-1 and TRBJ2-1, with D unclear. The V and J ends lost 0 bases and 0 bases respectively, with 10 bases between them. Germline V gene sequence: CDR1 SGHRS, CDR2 YFSETQ. The CDR3 covers 16 residues. CDR3 nucleotide sequence: TGCGCCAGCAGCTTGGCCACGGAGAGCTCCTACAATGAGCAGTTCTTC. Translated: CASSLATESSYNEQFF.

V gene TRBV7-9 combines with J gene TRBJ2-5, with 9 bases identical to TRBD2. Germline assignment: CDR1 SEHNR and CDR2 FQNEAQ (reference sequence). V shed 8 bases, J shed 5 bases, and the junction held 15 bases outside the gene matches. The CDR3 covers 16 residues. The CDR3 DNA is TGTGCCAGCGTTAGGGGAGGAGTAGCGGGAGCGGAGACCCAGTACTTC. Its translation: CASVRGGVAGAETQYF.

This chain uses TRBV2 with TRBJ1-1; tentatively, D is TRBD1 (5 bases). The CDR3 is 13 amino acids. The V and J ends lost 6 bases and 0 bases respectively, with 8 bases between them. CDR1 and CDR2 (germline): SNHLY, FYNNEI. CDR3 DNA: TGTGCCAGCAGAGGGGATGTGAACACTGAAGCTTTCTTT. It translates to CASRGDVNTEAFF.

The chain recombines TRBV27 with TRBJ1-4; D remains ambiguous. V was clipped by 2 bases and J by 3 bases, with 10 bases between them. CDR1 and CDR2 from the germline V gene are MNHEY and SMNVEV (reference sequence). This CDR3 has 15 residues. The CDR3 bases are TGTGCCAGCAGTTTAGTGGCGGCATCTAATGAAAAACTGTTTTTT. It yields the protein CASSLVAASNEKLFF.

The chain recombines TRBV4-3 with TRBJ1-2, with no clear D. CDR3 length: 14 residues. Germline V CDR1 and CDR2: LGHNA, YSLEER. The ends were cut back, 4 bases at V and 4 bases at J, with 13 bases in the middle. The CDR3 reads CASSPSGSAYGYTF. The DNA of the CDR3 is TGCGCCAGCAGCCCCTCCGGGTCGGCCTATGGCTACACCTTC.

A note on this clone: Different DNA sequences within this sample yield the same CDR3. V and J are TRBV2 and TRBJ2-7; D remains unclear. The CDR3 length is 12 residues. From germline, CDR1 is SNHLY and CDR2 FYNNEI. Trimming removed 6 bases from V and 0 bases from J, with 6 bases in between. In nucleotides, the CDR3 is TGTGCCAGCAGCGTTAGCTCCTACGAGCAGTACTTC. This gives the protein CASSVSSYEQYF. The whole variable domain, remainder taken from reference TRBV2 and TRBJ2-7, is EPEVTQTPSHQVTQMGQEVILRCVPISNHLYFYWYRQILGQKVEFLVSFYNNEISEKSEIFDDQFSVERPDGSNFTLKIRSTKLEDSAMYFCASSVSSYEQYFGPGTRLTVT.

The genes are TRBV5-4 and TRBJ1-2; 7 bases agree with TRBD1. With 0 bases clipped from V and 6 bases from J, the junction kept 5 bases outside the gene matches. CDR1 SGHNT and CDR2 YYREEE come from the germline V gene (reference sequence). This CDR3 region has 14 residues. CDR3 in amino acids: CASSLERQGDGYTF. DNA for the CDR3: TGTGCCAGCAGCTTGGAGAGACAGGGAGATGGCTACACCTTC.

The rearrangement joins TRBV14 to TRBJ1-1; D is uncertain. The CDR3 covers 13 residues. Looked up from germline, CDR1 is SGHDN and CDR2 is FVKESK. V was trimmed by 2 bases and J by 0 bases, leaving 4 bases between them. The CDR3 sequence: CASSQSVNTEAFF. CDR3 nucleotides: TGTGCCAGCAGCCAAAGTGTGAACACTGAAGCTTTCTTT.

V gene TRBV29-1 combines with J gene TRBJ2-1, with D perhaps matching TRBD1 (6 bases). Germline values: CDR1 SQVTM, CDR2 ANQGSEA. The CDR3 runs to 12 residues. V lost 6 bases, J lost 5 bases, and 11 bases lay in between. As DNA, the CDR3 is TGCAGCGTCCCCGACAGGAACAATGAGCAGTTCTTC. Its protein is CSVPDRNNEQFF.

The V call is TRBV5-4, the J call TRBJ2-3; no clear D gene. CDR3 length equals 13 residues. Germline V gene sequence: CDR1 SGHNT, CDR2 YYREEE (reference sequence). Trimming took 5 bases from V and 4 from J, leaving 11 bases between them. The CDR3 is CASRSVGPDTQYF. CDR3 nucleotides: TGTGCCAGCAGATCTGTTGGGCCAGATACGCAGTATTTT. The full variable domain, in which reference TRBV5-4 and TRBJ2-3 provide the parts outside the CDR3, is ETGVTQSPTHLIKTRGQQVTLRCSSQSGHNTVSWYQQALGQGPQFIFQYYREEENGRGNFPPRFSGLQFPNYSSELNVNALELDDSALYLCASRSVGPDTQYFGPGTRLTVL.